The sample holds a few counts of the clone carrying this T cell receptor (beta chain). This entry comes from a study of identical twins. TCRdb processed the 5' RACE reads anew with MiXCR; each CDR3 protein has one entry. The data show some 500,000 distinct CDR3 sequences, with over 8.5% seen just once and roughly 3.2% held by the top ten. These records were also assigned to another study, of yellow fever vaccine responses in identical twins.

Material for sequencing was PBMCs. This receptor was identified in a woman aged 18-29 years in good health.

The CDR3 nucleotides are TGCGCCAGCAGCCAAGATTGGCCTAGCGGAACCTACGAGCAGTACTTC. As protein: CASSQDWPSGTYEQYF. The V gene is TRBV4-3, the J gene TRBJ2-7, with 7 bases matching TRBD2. Germline V gene data show CDR1 as LGHNA and CDR2 as YSLEER. The CDR3 length is 16 residues. V trimming: 0 bases; J trimming: 2 bases; junction bases outside the gene matches: 7.